Below are 5 T cell receptor beta chains sequenced from a single sample in a study of blood T cells in healthy people across ages. A second PCR, run for roughly 7 to 11 cycles, used a sample-barcoded 5' primer plus a J-beta primer mix. Each CDR3 protein gets one entry after TCRdb re-called the 5' RACE reads with MiXCR. Here the sample spans roughly 2 million distinct CDR3 sequences, around 50% being singletons. Sequencing was carried out using blood. These TCRs come from a woman in her thirties or forties in good health.

This sequence joins TRBV4-1 and TRBJ1-1; the D is unclear. Germline loops: CDR1 MGHRA, CDR2 YSYEKL. The CDR3 length is 13 residues. With 2 bases removed from V and 2 bases from J, the gap between germline ends came to 6 bases. The CDR3 region has the DNA TGCGCCAGCAGCCAATGGGGTAACACTGAAGCTTTCTTT. It encodes CASSQWGNTEAFF.

The V and J genes are TRBV4-1 and TRBJ1-6; 8 nucleotides line up with TRBD1. The CDR3 covers 14 residues. The junction had 10 bases not matched to a gene; V was cut back by 6 bases and J by 12 bases. Germline-derived CDR1 and CDR2 are MGHRA and YSYEKL. CDR3: CASRGTGGRGPLHF. The CDR3 DNA sequence: TGCGCCAGCAGGGGGACAGGTGGGCGTGGACCCCTCCACTTT.

This chain uses TRBV10-3 with TRBJ2-1; TRBD1 or TRBD2 may be the D gene (6 bases each). This CDR3 is 14 amino acids long. Trimming left V 2 bases short and J 4 bases short, with 9 bases between. The germline CDR1 and CDR2 sequences are ENHRY and SYGVKD. Here the CDR3 reads CAISERGPYNEQFF. CDR3 in DNA: TGTGCCATCAGTGAGCGGGGGCCTTACAATGAGCAGTTCTTC.

The rearrangement uses TRBV5-1 and TRBJ1-4; no clear D. Germline CDR1 SGHRS, CDR2 YFSETQ. The CDR3 length is 13 residues. Trimming pared 7 bases from V and 0 bases from J, leaving 7 bases between. This CDR3 is CASGYATNEKLFF. Here the CDR3 DNA reads TGCGCCAGCGGTTATGCAACTAATGAAAAACTGTTTTTT.

The genes are TRBV12-3 or TRBV12-4 and TRBJ2-5, with D unresolved. The CDR3 has 14 residues. Trimming shortened V by 3 bases and J by 5 bases, and 13 bases separated the two germline ends. Here the CDR3 reads CASSFGPRSETQYF. The DNA for the CDR3 is TGTGCCAGCAGTTTTGGACCCCGGAGCGAGACCCAGTACTTC.